This T cell receptor beta chain was identified in a study of vaccination and CD4 T cells after COVID-19. Background on the study: Post-vaccination specimens were collected at a median of approximately 66 days following dose two (range 14 to 241). The authors exposed cells to overlapping spike peptides derived from SARS-CoV-2, HCoV-NL63, HCoV-OC43 and HCoV-229E.

Treatment described: roughly ten-day PBMC culture with coronavirus spike peptide pools or control peptides (ViraFEST assay). Healthy people who got the vaccine had never had SARS-CoV-2 infection, since nucleocapsid antibodies came back negative before and after vaccination. Culture of 1.5 million to 2.5 million PBMCs per well took place with around 10 IU/ml IL-2 and 8.5 to 10 ug/ml peptide pools. The Oncomine TCR Beta short-read assay sequenced DNA from cultured CD4+ T cells. Via MiXCR, TCRdb re-called the PCR reads, giving one row per CDR3 protein. Counted here are approximately 22,000 distinct CDR3 sequences, more than 30% occurring once; the ten biggest clones make up 15% to 20%. With respect to this clonotype: Its specificity is not known.

The origin of this receptor is a human donor who received a COVID-19 vaccine. Material: CD4+ T cells from blood, cultured in vitro, obtained before SARS-CoV-2 vaccination.

The CDR3: CASSGRTSSWVDTEAFF. The CDR3 region has the DNA TGTGCCAGCAGTGGGCGGACGAGCAGTTGGGTGGACACTGAAGCTTTCTTT. The rearrangement links TRBV6-1 to TRBJ1-1; D is unresolved. Trimming removed 4 bases at V and 3 bases at J, with 21 bases between. The CDR3 spans 17 residues. Germline assignment: CDR1 MNHNS and CDR2 SASEGT.